This TCR beta chain originates from a study of response to subunit inactivated influenza vaccine. In TCRdb, the RT-PCR reads were re-called with MiXCR into one record per CDR3 protein. The sample comprises about 780,000 distinct CDR3 sequences, 18% of which are singletons, and roughly a tenth rests with the top ten. This clonotype was seen more than once but under ten times. Its antigen is as yet unknown. Notes on the study in general: The authors proposed limited new T cell recruitment per seasonal influenza vaccination.

This specimen was PBMCs from blood, taken 5 days after vaccination. This clonotype originated in a middle-aged man who received an inactivated influenza vaccine.

The CDR3, as DNA: TGTGCCAGCAGCCCCCGGGCAGGGGGCCATGAAAAACTGTTTTTT. It translates to CASSPRAGGHEKLFF. This chain connects TRBV7-9 to TRBJ1-4, with 8 bases lining up with TRBD1. The CDR3 contains 15 residues. Losses at the gene ends were 5 bases for V and 6 bases for J; bases not matched to a gene: 8. Germline-derived CDR1 and CDR2 are SEHNR and FQNEAQ (reference sequence).